The T cell receptor beta chain described here comes from a study of neurological immune-mediated disorders. The CDR3 extends over 15 amino acids. Germline V CDR1 and CDR2: SGHRS, YFSETQ. V was clipped by 0 bases and J by 6 bases, with 15 bases between them. The cDNA was synthesized by means of template-switch 5'RACE, which was carried out with 10-nucleotide random UMIs. TCRdb re-analysed the 5' RACE reads in MiXCR, keeping a single row per CDR3 protein. Here the sample spans approximately 45,000 distinct CDR3 sequences, over 9.5% being singletons. Whole-study results and caveats: HTLV-1-associated myelopathy had the most TCR clonal expansion, and multiple sclerosis had the least, less than healthy controls.

With respect to this clonotype: Its target is unknown.

Sequencing was carried out using PBMCs. This sequence was found in a female donor in good health. The chain has TRBV5-1 and TRBJ2-5; D possibly corresponds to TRBD1 (5 bases). CDR3 bases: TGCGCCAGCAGCTTGGAAGACAGAGACGAGAAGACCCAGTACTTC. It codes for CASSLEDRDEKTQYF.